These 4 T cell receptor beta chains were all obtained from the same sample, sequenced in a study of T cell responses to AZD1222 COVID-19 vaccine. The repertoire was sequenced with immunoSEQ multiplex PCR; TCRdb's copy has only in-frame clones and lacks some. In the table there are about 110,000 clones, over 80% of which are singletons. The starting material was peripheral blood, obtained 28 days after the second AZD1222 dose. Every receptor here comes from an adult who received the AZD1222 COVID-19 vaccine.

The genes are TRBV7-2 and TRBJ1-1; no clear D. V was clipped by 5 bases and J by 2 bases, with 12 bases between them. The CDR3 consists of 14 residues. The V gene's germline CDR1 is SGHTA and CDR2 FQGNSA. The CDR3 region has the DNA TGTGCCAGCAGCCCTTGGGCTATAAACACTGAAGCTTTCTTT. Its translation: CASSPWAINTEAFF.

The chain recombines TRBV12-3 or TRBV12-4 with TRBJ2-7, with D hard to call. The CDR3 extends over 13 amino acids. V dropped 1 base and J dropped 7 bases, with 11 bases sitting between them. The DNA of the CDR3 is TGTGCCAGCAGTTTAGAGATGGATGGAGAGCAGTACTTC. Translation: CASSLEMDGEQYF.

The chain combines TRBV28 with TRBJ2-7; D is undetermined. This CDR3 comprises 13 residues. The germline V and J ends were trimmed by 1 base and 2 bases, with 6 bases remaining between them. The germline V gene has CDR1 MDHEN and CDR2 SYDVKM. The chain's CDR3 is CASSLYGTYEQYF. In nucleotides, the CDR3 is TGTGCCAGCAGTTTATACGGAACCTACGAGCAGTACTTC. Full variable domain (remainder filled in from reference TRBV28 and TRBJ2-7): DVKVTQSSRYLVKRTGEKVFLECVQDMDHENMFWYRQDPGLGLRLIYFSYDVKMKEKGDIPEGYSVSREKKERFSLILESASTNQTSMYLCASSLYGTYEQYFGPGTRLTVT.

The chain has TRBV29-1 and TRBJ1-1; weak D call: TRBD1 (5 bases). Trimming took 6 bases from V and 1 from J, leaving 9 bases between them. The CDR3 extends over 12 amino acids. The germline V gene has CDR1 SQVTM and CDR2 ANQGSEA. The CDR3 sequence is CSVMTANTEAFF. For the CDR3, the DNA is TGCAGCGTGATGACAGCGAACACTGAAGCTTTCTTT.